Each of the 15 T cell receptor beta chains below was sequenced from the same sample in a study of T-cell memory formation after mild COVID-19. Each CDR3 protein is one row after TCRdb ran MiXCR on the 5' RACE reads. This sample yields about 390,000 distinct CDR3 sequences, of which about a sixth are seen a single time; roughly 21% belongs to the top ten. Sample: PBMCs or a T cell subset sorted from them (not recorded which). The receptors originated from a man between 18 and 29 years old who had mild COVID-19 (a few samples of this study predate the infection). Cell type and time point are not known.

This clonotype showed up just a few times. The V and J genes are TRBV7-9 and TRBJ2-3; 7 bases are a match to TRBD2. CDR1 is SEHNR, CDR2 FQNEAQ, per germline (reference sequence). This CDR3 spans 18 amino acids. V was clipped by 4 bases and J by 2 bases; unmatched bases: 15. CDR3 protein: CASSSPRSAGTNTDTQYF. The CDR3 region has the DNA TGTGCCAGCAGCTCCCCCCGATCAGCGGGGACGAACACAGATACGCAGTATTTT.

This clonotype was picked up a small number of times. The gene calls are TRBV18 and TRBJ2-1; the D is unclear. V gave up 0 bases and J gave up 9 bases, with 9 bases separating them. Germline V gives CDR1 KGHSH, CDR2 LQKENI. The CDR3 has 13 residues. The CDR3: CASSPPSGSEQFF. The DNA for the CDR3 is TGTGCCAGCTCACCACCCTCAGGCAGTGAGCAGTTCTTC.

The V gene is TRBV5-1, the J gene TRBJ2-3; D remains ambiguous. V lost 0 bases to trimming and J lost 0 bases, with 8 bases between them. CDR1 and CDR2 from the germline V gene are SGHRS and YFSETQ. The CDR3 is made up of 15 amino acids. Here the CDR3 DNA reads TGCGCCAGCAGCTTGGTCTCAGGAAGCACAGATACGCAGTATTTT. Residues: CASSLVSGSTDTQYF.

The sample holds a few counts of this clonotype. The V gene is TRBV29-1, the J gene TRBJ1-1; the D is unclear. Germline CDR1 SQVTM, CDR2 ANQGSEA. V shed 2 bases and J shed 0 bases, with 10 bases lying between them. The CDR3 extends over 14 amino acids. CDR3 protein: CSVEKIGLNTEAFF. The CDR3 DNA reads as TGCAGCGTTGAAAAGATAGGGCTGAACACTGAAGCTTTCTTT.

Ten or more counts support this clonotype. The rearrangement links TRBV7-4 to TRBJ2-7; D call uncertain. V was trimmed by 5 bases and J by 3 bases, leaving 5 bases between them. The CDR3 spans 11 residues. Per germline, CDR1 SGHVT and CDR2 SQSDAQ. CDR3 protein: CASSLNYEQYV. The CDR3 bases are TGTGCCAGCAGCCTTAACTACGAGCAGTACGTC.

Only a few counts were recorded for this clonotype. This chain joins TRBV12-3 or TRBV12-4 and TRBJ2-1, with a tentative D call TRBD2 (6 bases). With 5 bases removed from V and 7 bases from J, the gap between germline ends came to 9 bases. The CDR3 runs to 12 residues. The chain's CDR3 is CASSRGINEQFF. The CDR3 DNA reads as TGTGCCAGCAGTCGCGGGATAAATGAGCAGTTCTTC.

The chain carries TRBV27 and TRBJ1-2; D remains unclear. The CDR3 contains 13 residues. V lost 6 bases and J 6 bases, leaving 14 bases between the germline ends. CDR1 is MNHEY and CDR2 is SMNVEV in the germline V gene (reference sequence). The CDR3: CASSRNGVHGYTF. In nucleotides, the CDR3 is TGTGCCAGCAGCCGCAACGGGGTCCATGGCTACACCTTC.

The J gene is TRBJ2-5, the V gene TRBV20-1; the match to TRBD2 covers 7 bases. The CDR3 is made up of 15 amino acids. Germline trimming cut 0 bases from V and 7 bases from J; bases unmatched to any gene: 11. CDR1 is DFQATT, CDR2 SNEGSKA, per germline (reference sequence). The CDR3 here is CSARDRRGGMGTQYF. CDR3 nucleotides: TGCAGTGCTAGAGATCGGAGGGGAGGGATGGGGACCCAGTACTTC.

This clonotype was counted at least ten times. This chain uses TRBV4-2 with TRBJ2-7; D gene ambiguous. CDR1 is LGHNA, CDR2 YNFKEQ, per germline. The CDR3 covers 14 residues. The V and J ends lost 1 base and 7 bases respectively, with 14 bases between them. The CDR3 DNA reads TGTGCCAGCAGCCAAGCACCGGCTCTGGGTGAGCAGTACTTC. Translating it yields CASSQAPALGEQYF.

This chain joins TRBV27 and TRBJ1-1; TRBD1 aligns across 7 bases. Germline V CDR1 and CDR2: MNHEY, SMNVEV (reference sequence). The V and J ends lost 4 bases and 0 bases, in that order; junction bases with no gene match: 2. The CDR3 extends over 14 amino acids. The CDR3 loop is CASSWGQMNTEAFF. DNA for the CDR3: TGTGCCAGCAGTTGGGGACAGATGAACACTGAAGCTTTCTTT.

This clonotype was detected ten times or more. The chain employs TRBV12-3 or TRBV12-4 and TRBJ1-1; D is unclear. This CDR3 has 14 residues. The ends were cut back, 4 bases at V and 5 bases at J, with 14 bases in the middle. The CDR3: CASSYTGRLTEAFF. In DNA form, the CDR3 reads TGTGCCAGCAGTTATACTGGGCGTTTGACTGAAGCTTTCTTT.

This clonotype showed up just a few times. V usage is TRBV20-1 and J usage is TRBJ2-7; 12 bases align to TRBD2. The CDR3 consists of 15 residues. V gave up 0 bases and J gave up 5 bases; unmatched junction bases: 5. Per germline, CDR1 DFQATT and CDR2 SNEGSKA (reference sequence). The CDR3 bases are TGCAGTGCTAGAGACACTAGCGGGGGGTTCAACGAGCAGTACGTC. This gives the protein CSARDTSGGFNEQYV.

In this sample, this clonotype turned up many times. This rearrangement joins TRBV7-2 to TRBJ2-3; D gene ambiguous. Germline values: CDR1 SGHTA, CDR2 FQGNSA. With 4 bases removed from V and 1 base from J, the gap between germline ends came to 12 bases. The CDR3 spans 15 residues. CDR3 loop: CASSSQSHGTDTQYF. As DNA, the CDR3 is TGTGCCAGCAGCTCCCAATCTCACGGCACAGATACGCAGTATTTT.

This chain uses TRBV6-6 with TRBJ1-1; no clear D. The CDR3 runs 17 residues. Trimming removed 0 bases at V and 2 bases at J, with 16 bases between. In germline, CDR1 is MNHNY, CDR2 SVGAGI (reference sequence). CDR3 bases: TGTGCCAGCAGTTACTCGACGGCGGCTGGGCCAAACACTGAAGCTTTCTTT. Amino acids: CASSYSTAAGPNTEAFF.

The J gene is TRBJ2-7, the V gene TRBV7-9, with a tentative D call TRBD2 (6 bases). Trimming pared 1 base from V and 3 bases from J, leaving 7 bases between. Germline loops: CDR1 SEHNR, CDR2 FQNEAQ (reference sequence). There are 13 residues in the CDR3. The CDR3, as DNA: TGTGCCAGCAGCTTAGGCGGGGACTACGAGCAGTACTTC. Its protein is CASSLGGDYEQYF. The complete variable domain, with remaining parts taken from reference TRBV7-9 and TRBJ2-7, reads DTGVSQNPRHKITKRGQNVTFRCDPISEHNRLYWYRQTLGQGPEFLTYFQNEAQLEKSRLLSDRFSAERPKGSFSTLEIQRTEQGDSAMYLCASSLGGDYEQYFGPGTRLTVT.